The clone carrying this TCR beta chain was seen only a few times. Generation of TCR beta libraries employed quantitative 5'-RACE incorporating molecular barcodes. TCRdb reanalysed the 5' RACE reads using MiXCR and keeps one entry per CDR3 protein. Of some 240,000 distinct CDR3 sequences listed, 15% to 20% are singletons. These data come from a study of CD8 T cells in ankylosing spondylitis. Trimming took 2 bases from V and 5 from J; bases not matched to a gene: 11. Germline V CDR1 and CDR2: SGHAT, FQNNGV. The CDR3 loop spans 17 amino acids. Sequencing input: blood, either unsorted or a sorted T cell fraction (not recorded which). The rearrangement joins TRBV11-2 to TRBJ2-5, with 10 bases lining up with TRBD2. The TCR sequence derives from a male donor with ankylosing spondylitis or in good health (not recorded which). Here the CDR3 DNA reads TGTGCCAGCAGCTTATGGGGAGCGGGAGGGCCTCGTGAGACCCAGTACTTC. Translated, it gives CASSLWGAGGPRETQYF. Looking up the rest from reference TRBV11-2 and TRBJ2-5 gives the full variable domain: EAGVAQSPRYKIIEKRQSVAFWCNPISGHATLYWYQQILGQGPKLLIQFQNNGVVDDSQLPKDRFSAERLKGVDSTLKIQPAKLEDSAVYLCASSLWGAGGPRETQYFGPGTRLLVL.